A selection of T cell receptor beta chains follows, all from one sample in a study of shared clonotypes between healthy human individuals. Sequencing used immunoSEQ multiplex PCR; TCRdb keeps in-frame clones, though not all of them. The sample includes about 600,000 clones, almost 97% seen only once; the top ten take around 0.057%. The sample comprised naive CD4+ T cells sorted from blood. The source is a woman aged 30 to 39 in good health. Both conserved end residues are part of each CDR3. The order of the fields is clone size, J gene, CDR3 length, D gene, V gene, CDR3 DNA, CDR3 protein. The D gene is left open where the match is weak. Some rows mark clone size as missing; the rest say once, few, many or name a class of expanded clone.

NA	TRBJ1-6	14	NA	TRBV19	TGTGCCACTTCGACCGTCTATCTCGAGATTCCCCTCCACTTT	CATSTVYLEIPLHF
NA	TRBJ1-4	14	NA	TRBV5-1	TGCGCCAGCAGCTTAGGGGGTCTTGATGAAAAACTGTTTTTT	CASSLGGLDEKLFF
NA	TRBJ1-3	14	NA	TRBV19	TGTGCCAGTAGTTTCGGACAGTCTGGAAACACCATATATTTT	CASSFGQSGNTIYF
once	TRBJ2-7	13	NA	TRBV7-9	TGTGCCAGCCCCGACTTGGGGTCCTACGAGCAGTACTTC	CASPDLGSYEQYF
few	TRBJ1-2	14	TRBD1	TRBV7-9	TGTGCCAGCAGCTCGAGGACAGGGTCGGATGGCTACACCTTC	CASSSRTGSDGYTF
NA	TRBJ1-2	16	NA	TRBV21-1	TGTGCCAGCAGCATAACTCCCAGGAGACGGCAGTATGGCTACACCTTC	CASSITPRRRQYGYTF
NA	TRBJ2-5	13	NA	TRBV5-1	TGCGCCAGCAGCTTGGGGGCAGTGGAGACCCAGTACTTC	CASSLGAVETQYF
NA	TRBJ1-4	15	NA	TRBV19	TGTGCCAGTAGTGACACCGGGACCCGTAATGAAAAACTGTTTTTT	CASSDTGTRNEKLFF
NA	TRBJ2-7	15	NA	TRBV4-2	TGTGCCAGCTCCGACGCGGGCAACGCGCGGAACGAGCAGTACTTC	CASSDAGNARNEQYF
NA	TRBJ2-2	14	TRBD2	TRBV28	TGTGCCAGCAGTCCCCGCGGGGGCACCGGGGAGCTGTTTTTT	CASSPRGGTGELFF
NA	TRBJ1-1	11	TRBD1	TRBV20-1	TGCAGTGCTAGGGACAGGGGAAAAGCTTTCTTT	CSARDRGKAFF
once	TRBJ2-1	14	NA	TRBV11-2	TGTGCCAGCAGCTCCTTCGTGAGGTGGTATGAGCAGTTCTTC	CASSSFVRWYEQFF
NA	TRBJ2-2	16	TRBD1	TRBV6-6	TGTGCCAGCAGTTCAGGACAGGGGACCCTCACCGGGGAGCTGTTTTTT	CASSSGQGTLTGELFF
NA	TRBJ2-7	15	TRBD1	TRBV10-3	TGTGCCATCAGTGTCACCGGGACAGGGACCTACGAGCAGTACTTC	CAISVTGTGTYEQYF
few	TRBJ1-5	14	NA	TRBV19	TGTGCCAGTAGTATTGGCCAGGGCAATCAGCCCCAGCATTTT	CASSIGQGNQPQHF
NA	TRBJ1-2	14	NA	TRBV28	TGTGCCAGCAGTGGACCGTCCCAGTCCTATGGCTACACCTTC	CASSGPSQSYGYTF
NA	TRBJ2-3	18	TRBD2	TRBV7-9	TGTGCCAGCAGCTTAGGCACCCTCTTCAGCGGGAGGGCTGATACGCAGTATTTT	CASSLGTLFSGRADTQYF
NA	TRBJ1-5	14	NA	TRBV10-2	TGCGCCAGCATCAGGGGCGAGGGGGTTCAGCCCCAGCATTTT	CASIRGEGVQPQHF
NA	TRBJ1-4	16	NA	TRBV27	TGTGCCAGCAGTCTAACAGGGAGTCCGCCTAATGAAAAACTGTTTTTT	CASSLTGSPPNEKLFF
NA	TRBJ2-2	12	NA	TRBV29-1	TGCAGCGTGACCTCTGGGGTCGGGGAGCTGTTTTTT	CSVTSGVGELFF
NA	TRBJ2-7	12	NA	TRBV28	TGTGCCAGCAGCGGGACTCGCTACGAGCAGTACTTC	CASSGTRYEQYF
NA	TRBJ2-1	16	TRBD1	TRBV28	TGTGCCAGCAGTTCGTACAGGGGGCGCGTCTACAATGAGCAGTTCTTC	CASSSYRGRVYNEQFF
NA	TRBJ2-7	14	NA	TRBV29-1	TGCAGCGTTCGAACTGCAGGGTACGAGGGTGAGCAGTACTTC	CSVRTAGYEGEQYF
NA	TRBJ1-4	15	NA	TRBV28	TGTGCCAGCAGTTTGGATTGGACAGATAATGAAAAACTGTTTTTT	CASSLDWTDNEKLFF
NA	TRBJ2-1	12	NA	TRBV2	TGTGCCAGCAGTGACCCGGGGGCTTGGCAGTTCTTC	CASSDPGAWQFF
once	TRBJ1-4	15	NA	TRBV4-1	TGCGCCAGCAGCCATCACAGCGGAACTAATGAAAAACTGTTTTTT	CASSHHSGTNEKLFF
NA	TRBJ2-5	14	NA	TRBV28	TGTGCCAGCAGGAGACCTGGGAAGCAAGAGACCCAGTACTTC	CASRRPGKQETQYF
NA	TRBJ2-1	16	TRBD2	TRBV7-9	TGTGCCAGCAGCTTATTCAGCGGGAGGGCCCTGCATGAGCAGTTCTTC	CASSLFSGRALHEQFF
NA	TRBJ2-5	12	TRBD2	TRBV29-1	TGCAGCTCCTCAACGGGGGGGGAGACCCAGTACTTC	CSSSTGGETQYF
NA	TRBJ2-7	13	NA	TRBV27	TGTGCCAGCAGTTTACCCCCGTTTTACGAGCAGTACTTC	CASSLPPFYEQYF
NA	TRBJ1-5	14	TRBD1	TRBV10-3	TGTGCCACTGCTTCCGGGACAGATAATCAGCCCCAGCATTTT	CATASGTDNQPQHF
NA	TRBJ2-3	15	NA	TRBV7-9	TGTGCCAGCAGCTTAGAACGGGGTTTCTCAGATACGCAGTATTTT	CASSLERGFSDTQYF
NA	TRBJ2-7	14	TRBD2	TRBV6-6	TGTGCCAGCAGTGCCGGGACTAGTTACTACGAGCAGTACTTC	CASSAGTSYYEQYF
NA	TRBJ2-4	13	TRBD2	TRBV6-6	TGTGCCAGCAGTTACGGCGGGAGTGACATTCAGTACTTC	CASSYGGSDIQYF
NA	TRBJ2-3	17	TRBD2	TRBV2	TGTGCCAGCACCGAACGAGCGGGAGACCTCAGCACAGATACGCAGTATTTT	CASTERAGDLSTDTQYF
NA	TRBJ2-2	15	TRBD1	TRBV19	TGTGCCAGTATGGGATTGGGGACAGGGGACCGGGAGCTGTTTTTT	CASMGLGTGDRELFF
NA	TRBJ2-3	14	TRBD2	TRBV27	TGTGCCAGCAGTTTAGTTGCGCGGGAGGATACGCAGTATTTT	CASSLVAREDTQYF
NA	TRBJ1-1	13	NA	TRBV14	TGTGCCAGCAGCCGCAATATGGGCACTGAAGCTTTCTTT	CASSRNMGTEAFF
NA	TRBJ2-3	15	TRBD2	TRBV5-6	TGTGCCAGCAGCCCGGGGACTAGCGACACAGATACGCAGTATTTT	CASSPGTSDTDTQYF
NA	TRBJ2-1	18	TRBD2	TRBV27	TGTGCCAGCACCGATGGGACTAGCGGGCCTCGCTCCTACAATGAGCAGTTCTTC	CASTDGTSGPRSYNEQFF
NA	TRBJ2-1	13	NA	TRBV18	TGTGCCAGCTCACCACCGGTCTTGGGTGAGCAGTTCTTC	CASSPPVLGEQFF